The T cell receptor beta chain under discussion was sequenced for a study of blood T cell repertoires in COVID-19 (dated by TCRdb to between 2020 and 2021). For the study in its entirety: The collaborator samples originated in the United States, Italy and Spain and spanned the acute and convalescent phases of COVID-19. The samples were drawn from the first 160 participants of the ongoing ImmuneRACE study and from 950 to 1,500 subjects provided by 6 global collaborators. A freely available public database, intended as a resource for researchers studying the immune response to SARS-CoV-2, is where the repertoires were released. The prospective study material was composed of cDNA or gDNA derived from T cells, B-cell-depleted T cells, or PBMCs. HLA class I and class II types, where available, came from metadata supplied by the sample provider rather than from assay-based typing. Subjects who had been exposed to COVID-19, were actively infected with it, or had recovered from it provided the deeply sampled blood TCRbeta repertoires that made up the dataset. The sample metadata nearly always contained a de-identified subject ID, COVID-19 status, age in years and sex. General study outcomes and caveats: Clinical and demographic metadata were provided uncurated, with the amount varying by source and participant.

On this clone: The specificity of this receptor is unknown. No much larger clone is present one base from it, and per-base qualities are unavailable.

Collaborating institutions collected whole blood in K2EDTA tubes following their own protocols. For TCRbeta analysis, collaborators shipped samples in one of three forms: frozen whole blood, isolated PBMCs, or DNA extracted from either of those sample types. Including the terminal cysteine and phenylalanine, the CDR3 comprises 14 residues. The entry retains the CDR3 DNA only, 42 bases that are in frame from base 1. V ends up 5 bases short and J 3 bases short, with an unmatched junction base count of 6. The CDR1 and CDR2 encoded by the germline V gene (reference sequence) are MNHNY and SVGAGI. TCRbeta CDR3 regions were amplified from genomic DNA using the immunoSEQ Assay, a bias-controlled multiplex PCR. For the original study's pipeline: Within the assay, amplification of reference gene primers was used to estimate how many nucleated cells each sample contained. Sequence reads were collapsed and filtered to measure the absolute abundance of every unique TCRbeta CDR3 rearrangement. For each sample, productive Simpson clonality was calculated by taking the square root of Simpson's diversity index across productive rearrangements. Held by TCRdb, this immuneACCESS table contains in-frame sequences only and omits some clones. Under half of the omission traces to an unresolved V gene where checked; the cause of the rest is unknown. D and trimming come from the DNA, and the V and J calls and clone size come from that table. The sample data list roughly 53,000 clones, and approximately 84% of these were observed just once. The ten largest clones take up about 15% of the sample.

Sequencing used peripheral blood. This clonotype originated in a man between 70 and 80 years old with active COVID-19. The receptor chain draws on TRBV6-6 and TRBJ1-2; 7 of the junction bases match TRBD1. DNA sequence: TGTGCCAGCAGTCGACAGGGAAACTACTATGGCTACACCTTC. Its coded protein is CASSRQGNYYGYTF.